The text below deals with one T cell receptor (beta chain). Its cognate antigen is unknown. Some second doses came at about 4 weeks and others at about 12 weeks; these were pooled. The CDR3 is 14 residues long. Trimming left V 4 bases short and J 8 bases short, with 20 bases between. Germline loops: CDR1 SQVTM, CDR2 ANQGSEA. Here immunoSEQ multiplex PCR was the method, and the copy in TCRdb shows in-frame clones only, minus some. The sample carries fewer than 100,000 clones, 85% to 90% recorded once. The sample is drawn from a study of T cell responses to AZD1222 COVID-19 vaccine. Whole-study results and caveats: Donors were largely white British and mainly female; clonal diversity was possibly underestimated.

The sequence was collected from an adult who received the AZD1222 COVID-19 vaccine. V is TRBV29-1 and J is TRBJ1-2; possibly TRBD1 for D (5 bases). The specimen was peripheral blood, collected 28 days after the second AZD1222 dose. The CDR3 coding sequence is TGCAGCGTTGGACTAGACAGCGCGGCGAGGGGCTACACCTTC. Translation gives CSVGLDSAARGYTF.